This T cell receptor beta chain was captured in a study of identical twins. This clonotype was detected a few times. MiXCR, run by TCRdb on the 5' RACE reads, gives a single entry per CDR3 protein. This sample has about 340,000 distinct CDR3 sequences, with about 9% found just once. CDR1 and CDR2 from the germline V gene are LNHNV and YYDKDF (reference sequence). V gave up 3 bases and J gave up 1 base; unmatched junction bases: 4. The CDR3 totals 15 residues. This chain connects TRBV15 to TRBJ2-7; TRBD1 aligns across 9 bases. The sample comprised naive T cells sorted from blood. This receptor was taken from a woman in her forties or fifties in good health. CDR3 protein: CATSSGTGISYEQYF. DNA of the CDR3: TGTGCCACCAGCAGCGGGACAGGGATATCCTACGAGCAGTACTTC. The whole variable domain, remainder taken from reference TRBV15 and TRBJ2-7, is DAMVIQNPRYQVTQFGKPVTLSCSQTLNHNVMYWYQQKSSQAPKLLFHYYDKDFNNEADTPDNFQSRRPNTSFCFLDIRSPGLGDTAMYLCATSSGTGISYEQYFGPGTRLTVT.